Below, 13 T cell receptor beta chains from the same sample are listed, as sequenced in a study of blood T cells in healthy people across ages. PCR was performed a second time for 7 to 11 cycles using a sample-barcoded 5' primer and a J-beta primer mix. MiXCR was run by TCRdb on the 5' RACE reads, yielding one entry per CDR3 protein. The sample consists of approximately 1,000,000 distinct CDR3 sequences, more than 30% of them appearing once. Sequencing was carried out using blood. The receptors here all came from a man aged 18 to 35 in good health.

This clonotype was detected only a few times. The chain joins TRBV10-3 to TRBJ1-2; D perhaps matches TRBD1 (5 bases). Germline V lookup: CDR1 ENHRY, CDR2 SYGVKD. Deletions cut 10 bases from V and 8 bases from J, with 14 bases between. CDR3 length: 11 amino acids. This chain's CDR3 is CATAGEGGYTF. The DNA for the CDR3 is TGTGCCACAGCGGGGGAAGGGGGCTACACCTTC.

The chain has TRBV19 and TRBJ2-1; 8 bases agree with TRBD2. Gene TRBJ2-7 matches the end of the DNA better, so the J call may be wrong. The CDR3 length is 17 residues. The germline V gene encodes CDR1 LNHDA and CDR2 SQIVND (reference sequence). CDR3 nucleotide sequence: TGTGCCAGTAGTACCCACACCGGGACTAGTAACTACAATGAGCAGTACTTC. Its protein is CASSTHTGTSNYNEQYF.

J is TRBJ1-2 and V is TRBV6-6; a possible D gene is TRBD1 (6 bases). CDR1 and CDR2 (germline): MNHNY, SVGAGI (reference sequence). V dropped 3 bases and J dropped 4 bases, with 12 bases sitting between them. CDR3 length equals 14 residues. The CDR3 coding sequence is TGTGCCAGCAGTTATGACGACAGGAGCTATGGCTACACCTTC. Translated, it gives CASSYDDRSYGYTF.

In the case of this clonotype: The junction shows a germline mismatch at one end, possibly a read error. This chain joins TRBV2 and TRBJ1-2, with unresolved D. CDR1 and CDR2 from the germline V gene are SNHLY and FYNNEI. The CDR3 length is 13 residues. CDR3 nucleotides: TGTGCCGGCAGAGAGGACTGGGACTATGGCTACACCTTC. Protein: CAGREDWDYGYTF.

The J gene is TRBJ1-1, the V gene TRBV5-1; TRBD1 might be the D (6 bases). Trimming left V 4 bases short and J 5 bases short, with 15 bases between. The CDR3 extends over 14 amino acids. Germline V CDR1 and CDR2: SGHRS, YFSETQ. CDR3 nucleotides: TGCGCCAGCAGCCAGGACGGGGGGCAGACTGAAGCTTTCTTT. Translated, it gives CASSQDGGQTEAFF.

This chain uses TRBV13 with TRBJ2-3, with D possibly called TRBD1 or TRBD2 (6 bases each). The CDR3 length is 16 residues. Germline loops: CDR1 PRHDT, CDR2 FYEKMQ (reference sequence). Trimming removed 1 base from V and 2 bases from J, with 13 bases in between. CDR3 loop: CASSLEEGGFTDTQYF. CDR3 bases: TGTGCCAGCAGCTTAGAGGAGGGGGGCTTCACAGATACGCAGTATTTT.

V gene TRBV28 combines with J gene TRBJ2-3; 11 nucleotides agree with TRBD2. The ends lost 10 bases at V and 5 bases at J; junction bases unmatched: 8. Germline lookup yields CDR1 MDHEN and CDR2 SYDVKM. The CDR3 contains 14 residues. DNA of the CDR3: TGTGCCACCATAGCGGGGGGGCCCGTAGATACGCAGTATTTT. Its protein product is CATIAGGPVDTQYF.

J is TRBJ2-4 and V is TRBV29-1; D ambiguous. TRBJ2-7 explains the end of the DNA better; the J call may be wrong. The CDR3 is 14 residues long. Germline CDR1 SQVTM, CDR2 ANQGSEA. The CDR3 protein is CSVEVSQPTYEQYF. CDR3 nucleotides: TGCAGCGTTGAAGTGTCACAGCCAACCTACGAGCAGTACTTC.

This clonotype was counted many times. The chain joins TRBV12-3 or TRBV12-4 to TRBJ2-5; TRBD2 is a possible D gene (5 bases). The CDR3 is 13 amino acids. Trimming shortened V by 6 bases and J by 1 base, and 9 bases separated the two germline ends. The chain's CDR3 is CASSAGLQETQYF. In nucleotides, the CDR3 is TGTGCCAGCAGCGCCGGACTCCAAGAGACCCAGTACTTC.

This clonotype was counted a few times. This chain links TRBV4-3 with TRBJ2-3; 8 nucleotides line up with TRBD2. Per germline, CDR1 LGHNA and CDR2 YSLEER. The junction had 12 bases not matched to a gene; V was cut back by 3 bases and J by 4 bases. The CDR3 contains 17 residues. The CDR3 reads CASSQGLATSAPDTQYF. The CDR3 DNA follows: TGCGCCAGCAGCCAGGGTCTCGCGACTAGCGCTCCAGATACGCAGTATTTT.

This clonotype was observed a few times. V and J are TRBV27 and TRBJ1-2; TRBD1 agrees at 7 bases. CDR1 MNHEY and CDR2 SMNVEV come from the germline V gene (reference sequence). This CDR3 has 14 residues. J was trimmed by 5 bases and V by 5 bases; bases with no gene match: 8. CDR3 nucleotide sequence: TGTGCCAGCAGTCGACAGGGCGATCAGTATGGCTACACCTTC. Protein sequence: CASSRQGDQYGYTF.

This clonotype was detected only a few times. This chain uses TRBV4-1 with TRBJ1-3, with D possibly TRBD1 on 5 matching bases. V was trimmed by 0 bases and J by 0 bases, leaving 12 bases between them. The germline V gene has CDR1 MGHRA and CDR2 YSYEKL. CDR3 length: 17 amino acids. CDR3 nucleotide sequence: TGCGCCAGCAGCCAAGATCAGGACGGGGGCTCTGGAAACACCATATATTTT. Its translation: CASSQDQDGGSGNTIYF.

The rearrangement uses TRBV7-2 and TRBJ1-2; the D is unclear. Germline-derived CDR1 and CDR2 are SGHTA and FQGNSA. CDR3 length: 14 amino acids. Trimming left V 3 bases short and J 7 bases short, with 15 bases between. In nucleotides, the CDR3 is TGTGCCAGCAGCTTCGGATCACGGGTGGGTGGCTACACCTTC. This translates into CASSFGSRVGGYTF.